This T cell receptor beta chain stems from a study of T cell repertoires in cytomegalovirus infection. In this sample, this clonotype turned up a few times. The antigen is unknown. Looked up from germline, CDR1 is SNHLY and CDR2 is FYNNEI. Trimming took 7 bases from V and 6 from J, leaving 10 bases between them. CDR3 length: 13 residues. One entry per CDR3 protein, called by TCRdb with MiXCR from the reads. The table includes 370,000 or so distinct CDR3 sequences, roughly 34% detected once. This TCR was recovered from a human donor in good health (CMV status not recorded). Some clones in this sample may be carry-over from other donors' samples. The genes are TRBV2 and TRBJ1-6; D remains unclear. Sequenced here: cultured PBMCs, sampled from culture after CMV antigen stimulation. The CDR3 region is CASNLGVNSPLHF. The CDR3 DNA reads TGTGCCAGCAACCTTGGGGTTAATTCACCCCTCCACTTT. The complete variable domain, with remaining parts taken from reference TRBV2 and TRBJ1-6, reads EPEVTQTPSHQVTQMGQEVILRCVPISNHLYFYWYRQILGQKVEFLVSFYNNEISEKSEIFDDQFSVERPDGSNFTLKIRSTKLEDSAMYFCASNLGVNSPLHFGNGTRLTVT.